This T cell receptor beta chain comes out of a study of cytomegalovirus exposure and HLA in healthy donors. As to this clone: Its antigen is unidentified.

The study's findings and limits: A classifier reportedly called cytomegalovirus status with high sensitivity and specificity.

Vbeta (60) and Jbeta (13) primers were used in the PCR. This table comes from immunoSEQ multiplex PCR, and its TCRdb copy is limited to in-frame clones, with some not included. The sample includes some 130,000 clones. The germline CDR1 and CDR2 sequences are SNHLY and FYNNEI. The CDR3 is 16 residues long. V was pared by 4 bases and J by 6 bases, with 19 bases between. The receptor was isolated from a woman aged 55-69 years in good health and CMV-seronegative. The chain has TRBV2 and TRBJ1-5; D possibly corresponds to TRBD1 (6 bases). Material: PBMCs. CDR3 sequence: CASSALGGASFQPQHF. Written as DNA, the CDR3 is TGTGCCAGCAGTGCATTAGGGGGAGCGTCGTTTCAGCCCCAGCATTTT.